In this sample, the clone carrying this TCR beta chain turned up a few times. RNA transcripts served as template for amplifying TCR beta CDR3 sequences. First-round RT-PCR employed HTBI primers, with a second-round multiplex PCR after it. Using its own MiXCR run on the multiplex PCR reads, TCRdb lists one record per CDR3 protein. Among about 590,000 distinct CDR3 sequences, just under 40% were seen once, and the ten largest hold 3.5% to 4.5%. Losses at the gene ends were 4 bases for V and 6 bases for J; bases not matched to a gene: 10. This CDR3 region has 17 residues. The diagnosis was founded upon clinical symptoms, serum thyroxine, TRAb, thyroid ultrasound and orbital computed tomography. The data derive from a study of Graves' ophthalmopathy and Graves' hyperthyroidism.

The sample comprised peripheral blood or thyroid tissue (not recorded which). The TCR comes from an adult man with Graves' hyperthyroidism. V is TRBV12-3 or TRBV12-4 and J is TRBJ1-6; 9 nucleotides line up with TRBD1. The CDR3: CASSWGSGTGLNSPLHF. DNA for the CDR3: TGTGCCAGCAGTTGGGGATCCGGGACAGGGCTTAATTCACCCCTCCACTTT.